A selection of T cell receptor beta chains follows, all from one sample in a study of cytotoxic CD8 clonotypes in ibrutinib-treated CLL. The repertoire was sequenced with immunoSEQ multiplex PCR; TCRdb's copy has only in-frame clones and lacks some. The data contain some 160,000 clones, more than 65% of them singletons. Specimen: PBMCs, collected after 12 months of ibrutinib treatment. These receptors originate from a human donor with chronic lymphocytic leukemia. CDR3s include the opening cysteine and the closing phenylalanine or tryptophan. A D gene is named only where the DNA matches it firmly. Clone size is given for some rows only: seen once, a few or many times, or a class if the clone is expanded.

-,-,TRBV6-1,TRBJ2-1,CASSETPSSYNEQFF,TGTGCCAGCAGTGAAACCCCGAGCTCCTACAATGAGCAGTTCTTC
TRBD2,-,TRBV19,TRBJ2-3,CAAGGPTTDTQYF,TGTGCCGCGGGGGGCCCGACCACAGATACGCAGTATTTT
TRBD1,-,TRBV2,TRBJ1-1,CASNPRRTGDTEAFF,TGTGCCAGCAACCCCCGTAGGACAGGCGACACTGAAGCTTTCTTT
TRBD2,-,TRBV23-1,TRBJ2-5,CASSRLAAPSGETQYF,TGCGCCAGCAGTCGGCTAGCGGCTCCATCGGGGGAGACCCAGTACTTC
TRBD2,-,TRBV9,TRBJ2-5,CASSLSGTSGEGTQYF,TGTGCCAGCAGCCTTTCCGGGACTAGCGGGGAGGGGACCCAGTACTTC
TRBD2,-,TRBV10-3,TRBJ2-2,CAISQLAGGLNTGELFF,TGTGCCATCTCTCAATTGGCGGGAGGCCTTAACACCGGGGAGCTGTTTTTT
-,once,TRBV7-9,TRBJ1-1,CASSFAANTEAFF,TGTGCCAGCAGCTTTGCGGCAAACACTGAAGCTTTCTTT
-,-,TRBV6-1,TRBJ1-5,CASSERPQHF,TGTGCCAGCAGTGAACGGCCCCAGCATTTT
-,-,TRBV6-5,TRBJ2-7,CASGPGALYEQYF,TGTGCCAGCGGCCCGGGGGCCCTCTACGAGCAGTACTTC
-,-,TRBV5-5,TRBJ2-7,CASALGGARSYEQYF,TGTGCCAGCGCTCTAGGCGGGGCCCGCTCCTACGAGCAGTACTTC
TRBD1,-,TRBV19,TRBJ1-5,CASSMGQDGGPQHF,TGTGCCAGTAGTATGGGACAGGACGGGGGGCCCCAGCATTTT
TRBD2,-,TRBV7-2,TRBJ2-7,CASSMRTSGPPKQYF,TGTGCCAGCAGCATGAGGACTAGCGGCCCCCCTAAGCAGTACTTC
TRBD1,-,TRBV6-6,TRBJ2-7,CASSSGTGTEQYF,TGTGCCAGCAGTTCCGGGACAGGGACCGAGCAGTACTTC
-,-,TRBV13,TRBJ2-1,CASSSMGGGGNEQFF,TGTGCCAGCAGCTCCATGGGAGGAGGGGGCAATGAGCAGTTCTTC
TRBD1,-,TRBV6-1,TRBJ1-1,CASQETGGGLAFF,TGTGCCAGCCAGGAGACAGGGGGTGGGTTGGCTTTCTTT
-,few,TRBV28,TRBJ1-2,CASSSYGYTF,TGTGCCAGCAGCTCCTATGGCTACACCTTC
-,-,TRBV7-9,TRBJ1-1,CASRFVMRDEAFF,TGTGCCAGCAGATTTGTTATGCGGGATGAAGCTTTCTTT
-,-,TRBV6-1,TRBJ1-3,CASSEGRVPGNTIYF,TGTGCCAGCAGTGAAGGCAGGGTTCCCGGAAACACCATATATTTT
-,-,TRBV7-9,TRBJ2-1,CASSLEIKGSRTYNEQFF,TGTGCCAGCAGCTTAGAGATAAAGGGTAGCAGGACCTACAATGAGCAGTTCTTC
-,-,TRBV7-3,TRBJ2-7,CASSLDSQYEQYF,TGTGCCAGCAGCTTAGACAGTCAGTACGAGCAGTACTTC
-,-,TRBV11-3,TRBJ2-1,CASSQGQEQFF,TGTGCCAGCAGCCAGGGCCAAGAGCAGTTCTTC
-,-,TRBV6-1,TRBJ2-7,CASRPHRDSEQYF,TGTGCCAGCAGACCTCACAGGGACTCCGAGCAGTACTTC
-,-,TRBV7-3,TRBJ1-3,CASSFGSSGNTIYF,TGTGCCAGCAGCTTTGGGAGCTCTGGAAACACCATATATTTT
-,-,TRBV7-2,TRBJ1-2,CASTPWVGGQYYGYTF,TGTGCCAGCACCCCCTGGGTGGGAGGGCAGTATTATGGCTACACCTTC
-,few,TRBV2,TRBJ2-3,CASIRWDTQYF,TGTGCCAGCATCCGGTGGGATACGCAGTATTTT
TRBD1,-,TRBV9,TRBJ2-3,CASSLQDRGGTDTQYF,TGTGCCAGCAGCCTTCAAGACAGGGGGGGAACAGATACGCAGTATTTT
-,-,TRBV2,TRBJ2-3,CASSPGGIGSDTQYF,TGTGCCAGCAGTCCCGGGGGCATAGGTTCAGATACGCAGTATTTT
-,-,TRBV5-4,TRBJ1-4,CASSSDNEKLFF,TGTGCCAGCAGCTCTGATAATGAAAAACTGTTTTTT
-,-,TRBV29-1,TRBJ1-2,CSVVGGVNYGYTF,TGCAGCGTTGTAGGGGGGGTTAACTATGGCTACACCTTC
TRBD1,-,TRBV5-1,TRBJ1-1,CASRETGPYTEAFF,TGCGCCAGCAGGGAGACAGGGCCTTACACTGAAGCTTTCTTT
-,-,TRBV11-2,TRBJ1-5,CASSLASYSNQPQHF,TGTGCCAGCAGCTTAGCTAGCTATAGCAATCAGCCCCAGCATTTT
TRBD1,-,TRBV5-1,TRBJ2-1,CASKRDSYYNEQFF,TGCGCCAGCAAAAGGGACAGCTACTACAATGAGCAGTTCTTC
TRBD2,-,TRBV6-1,TRBJ2-1,CASSAGLADEQFF,TGTGCCAGCAGTGCGGGACTAGCAGACGAGCAGTTCTTC
TRBD2,-,TRBV4-3,TRBJ2-7,CASSQGLAEPSYEQYF,TGCGCCAGCAGCCAGGGACTAGCGGAGCCTTCCTACGAGCAGTACTTC
TRBD2,-,TRBV9,TRBJ2-5,CASSLGTSGNQETQYF,TGTGCCAGCAGCCTTGGGACTAGCGGGAACCAAGAGACCCAGTACTTC
TRBD1,once,TRBV7-3,TRBJ2-4,CASSLGQGDKNIQYF,TGTGCCAGCAGCCTGGGGCAGGGGGACAAAAACATTCAGTACTTC
-,-,TRBV30,TRBJ1-2,CAWVRRETANYGYTF,TGTGCCTGGGTGCGCCGGGAGACGGCTAACTATGGCTACACCTTC
-,-,TRBV7-6,TRBJ2-2,CASSLDQDGELFF,TGTGCCAGCAGCTTAGATCAAGACGGGGAGCTGTTTTTT
-,-,TRBV29-1,TRBJ1-5,CSVLYGGGNQPQHF,TGCAGCGTTCTCTACGGGGGAGGCAATCAGCCCCAGCATTTT
TRBD2,-,TRBV2,TRBJ2-4,CASSERTSGPLAKNIQYF,TGTGCCAGCAGCGAGAGGACTAGCGGGCCCCTAGCCAAAAACATTCAGTACTTC
TRBD1,-,TRBV5-4,TRBJ1-2,CASSLAGGSNYGYTF,TGTGCCAGCAGCTTGGCAGGGGGATCTAACTATGGCTACACCTTC
TRBD2,-,TRBV7-9,TRBJ2-7,CASSHPGVAGVHEQYF,TGTGCCAGCAGCCACCCCGGGGTAGCGGGAGTCCACGAGCAGTACTTC
-,-,TRBV7-3,TRBJ2-1,CASSLDRGSHEQFF,TGTGCCAGCAGCTTAGATAGGGGGAGCCATGAGCAGTTCTTC
TRBD1,few,TRBV5-4,TRBJ1-2,CASSLGGGQGVRGYTF,TGTGCCAGCAGCTTGGGCGGAGGACAGGGGGTCAGGGGCTACACCTTC
-,-,TRBV28,TRBJ1-1,CASTLRYTEAFF,TGTGCCAGCACACTAAGGTACACTGAAGCTTTCTTT
-,-,TRBV6-1,TRBJ2-4,CASNQLAKNIQYF,TGTGCCAGCAACCAGTTAGCCAAAAACATTCAGTACTTC
-,few,TRBV4-3,TRBJ2-3,CASSLDPQASSTDTQYF,TGCGCCAGCAGCCTAGACCCGCAGGCCTCTAGCACAGATACGCAGTATTTT
-,-,TRBV5-5,TRBJ2-1,CASFVQGNNEQFF,TGTGCCAGCTTCGTTCAGGGGAACAATGAGCAGTTCTTC
-,-,TRBV6-1,TRBJ1-5,CASCTALSNQPQHF,TGTGCCAGCTGTACGGCCCTCAGCAATCAGCCCCAGCATTTT
TRBD1,-,TRBV4-1,TRBJ1-2,CASSPGQEDSYGYTF,TGCGCCAGCAGCCCCGGACAGGAGGACTCCTATGGCTACACCTTC
-,-,TRBV9,TRBJ2-2,CASSVEGPVTGELFF,TGTGCCAGCAGCGTCGAAGGTCCGGTCACCGGGGAGCTGTTTTTT
-,few,TRBV9,TRBJ1-2,CASSGWRGANYGYTF,TGTGCCAGCAGCGGGTGGCGGGGGGCTAACTATGGCTACACCTTC
TRBD1,-,TRBV6-5,TRBJ2-3,CASSSGGQGGGTQYF,TGTGCCAGCAGTTCGGGGGGACAGGGCGGAGGTACGCAGTATTTT
TRBD2,-,TRBV7-2,TRBJ2-5,CASSLGGGVGKTQYF,TGTGCCAGCAGCTTAGGCGGGGGGGTCGGGAAGACCCAGTACTTC
-,-,TRBV5-1,TRBJ2-7,CASSLVPYEQYF,TGCGCCAGCAGCTTGGTTCCCTACGAGCAGTACTTC
TRBD1,-,TRBV19,TRBJ2-2,CASTMGQANTGELFF,TGTGCCAGTACCATGGGACAGGCGAACACCGGGGAGCTGTTTTTT
-,-,TRBV20-1,TRBJ1-1,CSVAPNTEAFF,TGCAGTGTGGCGCCGAACACTGAAGCTTTCTTT
TRBD1,-,TRBV7-3,TRBJ1-2,CASSHRGGDYGYTF,TGTGCCAGCAGCCACAGGGGGGGCGACTATGGCTACACCTTC
TRBD2,-,TRBV5-3,TRBJ2-1,CARSLGGLAGSSNEQFF,TGTGCCAGAAGCTTGGGGGGACTAGCGGGATCCTCTAATGAGCAGTTCTTC